The T cell receptor (beta chain) under discussion was sequenced for a study of T cells in severe cutaneous drug reactions. In the study overall: Blister fluid/cells and PBMC came from acute- or recovery-stage patients.

The length of the CDR3 is 13 residues. Germline V CDR1 and CDR2: LGHDT, YNNKEL (reference sequence). The iRepertoire multiplex PCR system with TCR subtype-specific primers built both bulk and single-cell libraries. TCRdb re-called the multiplex PCR reads; one entry per CDR3 protein, DNA not given. The data show over a thousand distinct CDR3 sequences, and the top ten clones hold nearly 25%. The donors had carbamazepine-induced Stevens-Johnson syndrome or toxic epidermal necrolysis. Its frequency marks this clonotype as medium-sized. The specimen sequenced was PBMCs. The sequence derives from a human donor with a severe cutaneous adverse drug reaction. V gene TRBV3-1 combines with J gene TRBJ2-3; as DNA is missing, the TRBD2 call by TCRdb cannot be tested. CDR3 loop: CASSRPLGDTQYF.